This T cell receptor (beta chain) derives from a study of cytomegalovirus exposure and HLA in healthy donors. Vbeta (60) and Jbeta (13) primers were used in the PCR. Repertoires were generated with immunoSEQ multiplex PCR, while TCRdb's copy carries only in-frame clones and drops some. Of roughly 200,000 clones detected, approximately 90% appear once; the ten largest clones hold roughly 1%. Study-level points and caveats: Cytomegalovirus association was listed for 164 TCR beta chains. CMV antigen specificity was confirmed in vitro for a few CMV-associated chains.

Germline assignment: CDR1 MNHNS and CDR2 SASEGT. V lost 5 bases, J lost 3 bases, and 5 bases lay in between. The CDR3 spans 11 residues. A word on this clone: Its matching antigen is unknown.

The material sequenced was PBMCs. This clonotype was sampled from a woman under 30 in good health and CMV-seronegative. The chain uses TRBV6-1 and TRBJ2-7; D gene unclear. In DNA form, the CDR3 reads TGTGCCAGCAGTACATTCTACGAGCAGTACTTC. This translates into CASSTFYEQYF.